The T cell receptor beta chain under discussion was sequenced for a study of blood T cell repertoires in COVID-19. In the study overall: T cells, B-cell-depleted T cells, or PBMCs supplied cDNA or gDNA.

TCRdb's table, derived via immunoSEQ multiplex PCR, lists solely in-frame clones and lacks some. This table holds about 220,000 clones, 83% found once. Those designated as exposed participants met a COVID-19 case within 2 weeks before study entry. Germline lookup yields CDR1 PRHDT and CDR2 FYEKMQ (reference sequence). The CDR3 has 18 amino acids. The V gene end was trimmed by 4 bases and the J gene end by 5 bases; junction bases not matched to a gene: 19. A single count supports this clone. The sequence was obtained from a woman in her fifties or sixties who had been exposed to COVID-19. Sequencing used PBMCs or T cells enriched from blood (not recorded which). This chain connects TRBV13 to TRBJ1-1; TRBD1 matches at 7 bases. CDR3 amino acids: CASSSDESLTGVGTEAFF. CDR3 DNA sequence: TGTGCCAGCAGCTCAGATGAAAGCCTCACAGGGGTCGGTACTGAAGCTTTCTTT.